The clone carrying this TCR beta chain was counted at least ten times. Its antigen is not identified. TCRdb reprocessed the RT-PCR reads via MiXCR and lists one record per CDR3 protein. This sample yields a few hundred thousand distinct CDR3 sequences, of which about 14% are seen a single time; 11% belongs to the top ten. The sample is drawn from a study of response to subunit inactivated influenza vaccine. General observations from the study: Authors suggested each seasonal influenza vaccination recruits few new T cells.

V dropped 1 base and J dropped 2 bases, with 11 bases sitting between them. Germline V gene sequence: CDR1 SGHTA, CDR2 FQGTGA. CDR3 length: 15 amino acids. The TCR comes from a man in his fifties who received an inactivated influenza vaccine. Sequencing was performed on PBMCs from blood, taken about 11 days after vaccination. The chain joins TRBV7-3 to TRBJ1-1; D not certain. CDR3 DNA sequence: TGTGCCAGCAGCTTAAATCCGGGTTCCAACACTGAAGCTTTCTTT. This translates into CASSLNPGSNTEAFF.